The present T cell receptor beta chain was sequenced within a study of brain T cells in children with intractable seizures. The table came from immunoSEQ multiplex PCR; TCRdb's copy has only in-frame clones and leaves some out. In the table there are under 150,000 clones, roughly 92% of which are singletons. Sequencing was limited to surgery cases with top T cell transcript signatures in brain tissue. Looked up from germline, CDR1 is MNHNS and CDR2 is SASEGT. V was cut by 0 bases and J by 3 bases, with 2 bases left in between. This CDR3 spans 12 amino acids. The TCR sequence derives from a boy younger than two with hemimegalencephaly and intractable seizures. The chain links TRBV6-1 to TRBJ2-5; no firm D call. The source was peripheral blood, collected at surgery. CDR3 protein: CASSEAKETQYF. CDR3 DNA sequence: TGTGCCAGCAGTGAAGCTAAAGAGACCCAGTACTTC.